This entry is about one T cell receptor beta chain. Distinct nucleotide sequences in the sample also encode this CDR3. The sample comes from a study of beta chain features in type 1 diabetes. The CDR3 runs to 16 residues. Germline lookup yields CDR1 SGHTA and CDR2 FQGNSA. Trimming stripped 1 base from V and 1 base from J, with 8 bases between. Reverse transcribing all isolated RNA meant expressed TCRB transcripts were sequenced. Profiling relied on immunoSEQ multiplex PCR, and the TCRdb table lists in-frame clones only, not all of them. The sample shows 150,000 to 160,000 clones, approximately 12% of them seen only once.

The sequence was collected from a young man in good health. The V gene is TRBV7-2, the J gene TRBJ2-6, with D unresolved. The sequenced material came from central memory CD4+ T cells from blood. Here the CDR3 DNA reads TGTGCCAGCAGCTTAGGCGTGAATTCTGGGGCCAACGTCCTGACTTTC. Protein: CASSLGVNSGANVLTF.